The rows below give T cell receptor beta chains drawn from one sample of a study of T cells after yellow fever vaccination. Each CDR3 protein gets one entry after TCRdb re-called the 5' RACE reads with MiXCR. The sample includes 40,000 to 50,000 distinct CDR3 sequences, about 6.8% seen only once; the top ten take about 15%. The input for sequencing was CD8+ T cells not binding an NS4B(214-222) dextramer, sorted from PBMCs, taken 45 days after the yellow fever booster vaccination. The source of these receptors is a man aged 25-45 years who received the YFV17D yellow fever vaccine. Each CDR3 is given with its conserved first and last residue. A D gene is named only where the DNA matches it firmly. For some rows the clone size is stated as once, few or many, or as a class when expanded; others skip it.

j_gene: TRBJ2-1
d_gene: TRBD2
v_gene: TRBV14
abundance: many
CDR3aa: CASSQVGLAGFEQFF
CDR3nt: TGTGCCAGCAGCCAAGTGGGACTAGCGGGATTTGAGCAGTTCTTC

j_gene: TRBJ2-3
d_gene: -
v_gene: TRBV4-3
abundance: many
CDR3aa: CASSPSSSPTDTQYF
CDR3nt: TGCGCCAGCAGCCCATCTTCTAGCCCCACAGATACGCAGTATTTT

j_gene: TRBJ2-1
d_gene: -
v_gene: TRBV5-1
abundance: many
CDR3aa: CASSPDSPGSYNEQFF
CDR3nt: TGCGCCAGCAGCCCGGACTCTCCTGGGTCCTACAATGAGCAGTTCTTC

j_gene: TRBJ2-7
d_gene: -
v_gene: TRBV5-6
abundance: few
CDR3aa: CASSLSVDWTLTWGEQYF
CDR3nt: TGTGCCAGCAGCTTGTCGGTAGATTGGACCCTAACCTGGGGCGAGCAGTACTTC

j_gene: TRBJ2-7
d_gene: -
v_gene: TRBV27
abundance: many
CDR3aa: CASSITGYEQYF
CDR3nt: TGTGCCAGCAGTATCACAGGCTACGAGCAGTACTTC

j_gene: TRBJ2-5
d_gene: TRBD2
v_gene: TRBV6-1
abundance: many
CDR3aa: CASRGTSGTPETQYF
CDR3nt: TGTGCCAGCAGGGGGACTAGCGGGACGCCAGAGACCCAGTACTTC

j_gene: TRBJ2-2
d_gene: TRBD2
v_gene: TRBV6-2/TRBV6-3
abundance: many
CDR3aa: CATWERDKAGPNTGELFF
CDR3nt: TGTGCCACCTGGGAGCGGGATAAGGCCGGGCCGAACACCGGGGAGCTGTTTTTT

j_gene: TRBJ2-5
d_gene: TRBD2
v_gene: TRBV9
abundance: many
CDR3aa: CASSVDLAGVETQYF
CDR3nt: TGTGCCAGCAGCGTAGATCTGGCGGGAGTGGAGACCCAGTACTTC

j_gene: TRBJ2-5
d_gene: -
v_gene: TRBV15
abundance: -
CDR3aa: CATSRDLGTQETQYF
CDR3nt: TGTGCCACCAGCAGAGATCTAGGCACTCAAGAGACCCAGTACTTC

j_gene: TRBJ1-5
d_gene: TRBD1
v_gene: TRBV30
abundance: many
CDR3aa: CAWSGTGPYQPQHF
CDR3nt: TGTGCCTGGAGCGGGACAGGTCCATACCAGCCCCAGCATTTT

j_gene: TRBJ2-3
d_gene: TRBD2
v_gene: TRBV20-1
abundance: few
CDR3aa: CSASNGLAGEGDTQYF
CDR3nt: TGCAGTGCTAGTAACGGACTAGCGGGAGAGGGAGATACGCAGTATTTT

j_gene: TRBJ2-1
d_gene: -
v_gene: TRBV29-1
abundance: many
CDR3aa: CSVEDLRDEQFF
CDR3nt: TGCAGCGTTGAAGATCTTCGGGATGAGCAGTTCTTC

j_gene: TRBJ2-2
d_gene: -
v_gene: TRBV5-4
abundance: few
CDR3aa: CASSLLDSVNTGELFF
CDR3nt: TGTGCCAGCAGCTTATTAGACAGCGTCAACACCGGGGAGCTGTTTTTT

j_gene: TRBJ2-1
d_gene: TRBD1
v_gene: TRBV6-6
abundance: many
CDR3aa: CASLIDRGRIF
CDR3nt: TGTGCCAGCCTGATTGACAGGGGAAGGATCTTC

j_gene: TRBJ2-2
d_gene: -
v_gene: TRBV5-4
abundance: few
CDR3aa: CASSLKADYTGELFF
CDR3nt: TGTGCCAGCAGCTTGAAAGCGGACTACACCGGGGAGCTGTTTTTT

j_gene: TRBJ2-7
d_gene: TRBD1
v_gene: TRBV5-1
abundance: many
CDR3aa: CASSYPGQGIYEQYF
CDR3nt: TGCGCCAGCAGCTACCCAGGACAGGGAATCTACGAGCAGTACTTC

j_gene: TRBJ2-1
d_gene: TRBD2
v_gene: TRBV24-1
abundance: many
CDR3aa: CATSAGGLVEQFF
CDR3nt: TGTGCCACCAGTGCGGGAGGGTTGGTTGAGCAGTTCTTC

j_gene: TRBJ2-3
d_gene: TRBD1
v_gene: TRBV6-1
abundance: few
CDR3aa: CASKTGEANTDTQYF
CDR3nt: TGTGCCAGCAAGACAGGGGAGGCGAACACAGATACGCAGTATTTT

j_gene: TRBJ2-7
d_gene: -
v_gene: TRBV12-3/TRBV12-4
abundance: many
CDR3aa: CASTPGTPSYEQYF
CDR3nt: TGTGCCAGCACCCCCGGGACACCTTCCTACGAGCAGTACTTC

j_gene: TRBJ2-1
d_gene: -
v_gene: TRBV5-1
abundance: many
CDR3aa: CASSLAPQNEQFF
CDR3nt: TGCGCCAGCAGCTTGGCCCCGCAGAATGAGCAGTTCTTC

j_gene: TRBJ2-2
d_gene: -
v_gene: TRBV7-8
abundance: many
CDR3aa: CASSFYQGAGELFF
CDR3nt: TGTGCCAGCAGCTTTTACCAGGGAGCCGGGGAGCTGTTTTTT

j_gene: TRBJ2-3
d_gene: -
v_gene: TRBV21-1
abundance: many
CDR3aa: CASSKGTRNITDTQYF
CDR3nt: TGTGCCAGCAGCAAGGGGACTAGAAATATCACAGATACGCAGTATTTT